The 13 T cell receptor beta chains below were found in one sample sequenced in a study of T cell responses to AZD1222 COVID-19 vaccine. Measured with immunoSEQ multiplex PCR; TCRdb has only the in-frame clones, and not every one. The sample lists tens of thousands of clones; 85% to 95% were seen once. The sample in question was peripheral blood, obtained on day 0 of MenACWY control vaccination. The receptors were gathered from an adult in good health.

V and J are TRBV5-6 and TRBJ2-1, with 7 bases fitting TRBD2. The V gene end was trimmed by 2 bases and the J gene end by 4 bases; junction bases not matched to a gene: 6. The length of the CDR3 is 15 residues. Looked up from germline, CDR1 is SGHDT and CDR2 is YYEEEE. The CDR3 sequence: CASSFSGTYYNEQFF. DNA for the CDR3: TGTGCCAGCAGCTTCAGCGGGACCTATTACAATGAGCAGTTCTTC.

The rearrangement joins TRBV19 to TRBJ2-1; 9 positions match TRBD2. The CDR3 consists of 15 residues. J gave up 6 bases and V 5 bases, and 8 bases lay outside the gene matches. Germline V gene lookup returns CDR1 LNHDA and CDR2 SQIVND (reference sequence). CDR3 coding DNA: TGTGCCAGTAGTCCCCCCGGCGGGAGGGGCAATGAGCAGTTCTTC. Its protein product is CASSPPGGRGNEQFF.

The chain couples TRBV7-9 to TRBJ2-2; either TRBD1 or TRBD2 may fit D (5 bases each). CDR1 and CDR2 (germline): SEHNR, FQNEAQ (reference sequence). The CDR3 is made up of 15 amino acids. Trimming cost V 6 bases and J 0 bases, with 11 bases left between them. The CDR3 sequence is CASRPGTANTGELFF. The DNA for the CDR3 is TGTGCCAGCAGACCGGGGACCGCGAACACCGGGGAGCTGTTTTTT.

The rearrangement joins TRBV19 to TRBJ1-5, with a tentative D call TRBD1 (6 bases). V gave up 9 bases and J gave up 0 bases, with 12 bases separating them. Germline V gives CDR1 LNHDA, CDR2 SQIVND (reference sequence). The CDR3 totals 14 residues. The CDR3 DNA follows: TGTGCCAGCCTCGACAGGACTAGCAATCAGCCCCAGCATTTT. It specifies CASLDRTSNQPQHF.

The chain uses TRBV11-2 and TRBJ2-7, with 10 bases fitting TRBD2. The CDR3 sequence is 15 residues long. The junction had 9 bases not matched to a gene; V was cut back by 10 bases and J by 0 bases. CDR1 and CDR2 (germline): SGHAT, FQNNGV. Here the CDR3 DNA reads TGTGCCATGAAGCGCAGCGGGAGGGTCTCCTACGAGCAGTACTTC. It codes for CAMKRSGRVSYEQYF.

This sequence joins TRBV5-1 and TRBJ1-3, with D uncertain. CDR3 size: 12 residues. V was clipped by 7 bases and J by 5 bases, with 10 bases between them. Germline-derived CDR1 and CDR2 are SGHRS and YFSETQ. The CDR3 DNA is TGCGCCAGCGGATCCGACAGAAACACCATATATTTT. Protein: CASGSDRNTIYF.

The rearrangement uses TRBV5-6 and TRBJ2-7, with 7 bases lining up with TRBD2. V was pared by 0 bases and J by 2 bases, with 5 bases of the junction left unmatched. The germline V gene has CDR1 SGHDT and CDR2 YYEEEE. The length of the CDR3 is 15 residues. The CDR3 DNA reads TGTGCCAGCAGCTTGGCGGGGAGGGCCCCCTACGAGCAGTACTTC. Amino acid sequence: CASSLAGRAPYEQYF.

The gene calls are TRBV3-1 (or the pseudogene TRBV3-2) and TRBJ1-6, with D unclear. Germline V gene lookup returns CDR1 LGHDT and CDR2 YNNKEL (reference sequence). The V end lost 3 bases, the J end lost 5 bases, and 8 bases lay between the germline ends. This CDR3 is 14 amino acids long. The CDR3 spells CASSHRRDNSPLHF. Here the CDR3 DNA reads TGTGCCAGCAGCCACAGGCGCGATAATTCACCCCTCCACTTT.

This clone occurred a few times. V is TRBV19 and J is TRBJ1-1; TRBD1 matches at 7 bases. V lost 5 bases and J lost 1; bases outside the gene matches: 4. Per germline, CDR1 LNHDA and CDR2 SQIVND (reference sequence). This CDR3 comprises 14 residues. The CDR3 sequence: CASSHRGENTEAFF. The CDR3 coding sequence is TGTGCCAGTAGTCACAGGGGAGAGAACACTGAAGCTTTCTTT.

The J gene is TRBJ1-1, the V gene TRBV14, with 9 bases that match TRBD1. The J segment lost 1 base and the V segment lost 1 base, leaving 16 bases of the junction unmatched. The CDR3 length is 20 residues. CDR1 and CDR2 from the germline V gene are SGHDN and FVKESK. The CDR3, as DNA: TGTGCCAGCAGCCAAGCTTTGGGAACAGGGGGCGTTTTGTGGAACACTGAAGCTTTCTTT. Translation: CASSQALGTGGVLWNTEAFF.

This clone occurred once. The chain uses TRBV11-2 and TRBJ2-1; 7 bases map to TRBD1. The germline CDR1 and CDR2 sequences are SGHAT and FQNNGV. This CDR3 region has 14 residues. Trimming cost V 6 bases and J 6 bases; bases outside gene matches: 8. The CDR3 sequence: CASRDGTAFNEQFF. In nucleotides, the CDR3 is TGTGCCAGCAGGGACGGGACAGCTTTCAATGAGCAGTTCTTC.

The chain recombines TRBV5-1 with TRBJ1-2; D unclear. Germline V gene sequence: CDR1 SGHRS, CDR2 YFSETQ. The CDR3 is 14 residues long. Trimming removed 0 bases at V and 0 bases at J, with 6 bases between. The CDR3: CASSLDGTNYGYTF. CDR3 coding DNA: TGCGCCAGCAGCTTGGACGGGACTAACTATGGCTACACCTTC.

This sequence joins TRBV5-6 and TRBJ1-4; no definite D call. Trimming removed 0 bases from V and 6 bases from J, with 9 bases in between. CDR1 and CDR2 from the germline V gene are SGHDT and YYEEEE. This CDR3 has 14 residues. The CDR3 region has the DNA TGTGCCAGCAGCTTGGTTCACAGCGATGAAAAACTGTTTTTT. Its protein is CASSLVHSDEKLFF. Variable domain in full (rest from reference TRBV5-6 and TRBJ1-4): DAGVTQSPTHLIKTRGQQVTLRCSPKSGHDTVSWYQQALGQGPQFIFQYYEEEERQRGNFPDRFSGHQFPNYSSELNVNALLLGDSALYLCASSLVHSDEKLFFGSGTQLSVL.